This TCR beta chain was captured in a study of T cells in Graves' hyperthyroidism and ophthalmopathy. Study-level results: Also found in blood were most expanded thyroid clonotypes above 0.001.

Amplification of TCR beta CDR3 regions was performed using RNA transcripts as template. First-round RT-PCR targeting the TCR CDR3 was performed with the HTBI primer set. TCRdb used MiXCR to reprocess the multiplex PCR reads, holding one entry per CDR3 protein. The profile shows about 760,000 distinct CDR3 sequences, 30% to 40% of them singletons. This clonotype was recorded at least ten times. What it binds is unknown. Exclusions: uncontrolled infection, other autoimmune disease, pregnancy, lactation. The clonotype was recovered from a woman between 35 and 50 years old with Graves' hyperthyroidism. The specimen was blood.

The CDR3 spells CASRSLGMETQYF. In DNA, the CDR3 is TGTGCCAGCAGATCGTTAGGCATGGAGACCCAGTACTTC. V gene TRBV7-2 combines with J gene TRBJ2-5; no clear D. The V gene's germline CDR1 is SGHTA and CDR2 FQGNSA. Trimming pared 6 bases from V and 5 bases from J, leaving 13 bases between. The CDR3 has 13 residues.